What follows are 23 T cell receptor beta chains derived from one specimen sequenced in a study of cytomegalovirus exposure and HLA in healthy donors. Here immunoSEQ multiplex PCR was the method, and the copy in TCRdb shows in-frame clones only, minus some. The table lists about 110,000 clones, approximately 96% of them singletons. Sequencing was done on a sample of PBMCs. The source is a woman aged 18-29 years in good health and CMV-seronegative.

V usage is TRBV18 and J usage is TRBJ1-1, with TRBD1 matching 10 bases. The CDR3 extends over 15 amino acids. CDR1 KGHSH and CDR2 LQKENI come from the germline V gene. J gave up 3 bases and V 5 bases, and 6 bases lay outside the gene matches. The CDR3 here is CASSRGGTGDTEAFF. Here the CDR3 DNA reads TGTGCCAGCTCAAGAGGGGGGACAGGGGACACTGAAGCTTTCTTT.

This chain joins TRBV19 and TRBJ1-2; D may be TRBD1 (6 bases). This CDR3 comprises 15 residues. Germline CDR1 reads LNHDA; CDR2 reads SQIVND (reference sequence). The ends were cut back, 6 bases at V and 2 bases at J, with 16 bases in the middle. CDR3 in DNA: TGTGCCAGTAGCCTTCAACTACAGGGAAACTATGGCTACACCTTC. Residues: CASSLQLQGNYGYTF. Looking up the rest from reference TRBV19 and TRBJ1-2 gives the full variable domain: DGGITQSPKYLFRKEGQNVTLSCEQNLNHDAMYWYRQDPGQGLRLIYYSQIVNDFQKGDIAEGYSVSREKKESFPLTVTSAQKNPTAFYLCASSLQLQGNYGYTFGSGTRLTVV.

The chain employs TRBV4-1 and TRBJ2-2; TRBD2 matches 9 bases. The CDR3 totals 17 residues. The V segment lost 6 bases and the J segment 0 bases; nucleotides outside the gene matches: 8. Germline V CDR1 and CDR2: MGHRA, YSYEKL. For the CDR3, the DNA is TGCGCCAGCAGGGAGGGTAGCGGGGGCCCGAACACCGGGGAGCTGTTTTTT. This codes for CASREGSGGPNTGELFF.

The chain employs TRBV15 and TRBJ1-2, with 10 bases identical to TRBD1. Germline CDR1 is LNHNV and CDR2 is YYDKDF (reference sequence). Unmatched junction bases numbered 8, after V lost 5 bases and J lost 8 bases. CDR3 length equals 14 residues. CDR3 bases: TGTGCCACCAGCGGAACCGGGACAGGGGACGGCTACACCTTC. It codes for CATSGTGTGDGYTF. Together with reference TRBV15 and TRBJ1-2, the CDR3 gives the full variable domain: DAMVIQNPRYQVTQFGKPVTLSCSQTLNHNVMYWYQQKSSQAPKLLFHYYDKDFNNEADTPDNFQSRRPNTSFCFLDIRSPGLGDTAMYLCATSGTGTGDGYTFGSGTRLTVV.

V is TRBV15 and J is TRBJ1-2; 7 nucleotides align to TRBD1. Germline assignment: CDR1 LNHNV and CDR2 YYDKDF (reference sequence). This CDR3 is built from 15 residues. V shed 1 base, J shed 6 bases, and the junction held 8 bases outside the gene matches. The CDR3 DNA is TGTGCCACCAGCAGAGTGCCCACAGGGGTTAATGGCTACACCTTC. Translated: CATSRVPTGVNGYTF.

The J gene is TRBJ2-3, the V gene TRBV7-9, with D maybe TRBD2 (6 bases). The CDR3 runs to 17 residues. Trimming cost V 3 bases and J 0 bases, with 16 bases left between them. In germline, CDR1 is SEHNR, CDR2 FQNEAQ (reference sequence). CDR3 nucleotide sequence: TGTGCCAGCAGCTTTAGGCGGGGCAGGCTGAGCACAGATACGCAGTATTTT. Amino acids: CASSFRRGRLSTDTQYF.

The CDR3 is CASSLALQPLETQYF. CDR3 DNA sequence: TGTGCCAGCAGCTTAGCTCTCCAACCACTGGAGACCCAGTACTTC. V usage is TRBV7-3 and J usage is TRBJ2-5; D is unclear. V lost 2 bases to trimming and J lost 5 bases, with 15 bases between them. The CDR3 has 15 residues. Germline-derived CDR1 and CDR2 are SGHTA and FQGTGA.

CDR3 coding DNA: TGCGCCAGCACTAGAGGACAGGGGTTCGGCAATCAGCCCCAGCATTTT. This translates into CASTRGQGFGNQPQHF. V is TRBV23-1 and J is TRBJ1-5, with 9 bases matching TRBD1. TRBV23-1 is marked as an open reading frame, function uncertain. The CDR3 is 16 residues long. Trimming took 7 bases from V and 2 from J; bases not matched to a gene: 9.

The CDR3 loop is CASSLGGPDRSPANYGYTF. For the CDR3, the DNA is TGTGCCAGCAGCTTAGGGGGCCCAGACAGGAGCCCCGCTAACTATGGCTACACCTTC. The chain carries TRBV11-3 and TRBJ1-2, with D possibly being TRBD1 (6 bases). The CDR3 has 19 amino acids. V was trimmed by 1 base and J by 0 bases, leaving 21 bases between them. Germline values: CDR1 SGHNT, CDR2 YENEEA.

This rearrangement joins TRBV13 to TRBJ2-5, with 11 bases aligning to TRBD2. From germline, CDR1 is PRHDT and CDR2 FYEKMQ (reference sequence). The CDR3 spans 16 residues. V dropped 5 bases and J dropped 10; count of bases not matched to a gene: 15. CDR3 sequence reads: CASSLAGGSYGYDQYF. For the CDR3, the DNA is TGTGCCAGCAGCCTAGCGGGGGGCTCCTACGGGTATGACCAGTACTTC. Drawing the rest from reference TRBV13 and TRBJ2-5, the complete variable domain is AAGVIQSPRHLIKEKRETATLKCYPIPRHDTVYWYQQGPGQDPQFLISFYEKMQSDKGSIPDRFSAQQFSDYHSELNMSSLELGDSALYFCASSLAGGSYGYDQYFGPGTRLLVL.

The chain employs TRBV18 and TRBJ1-3; D is unclear. V was shortened by 2 bases and J by 0 bases, with 14 bases between the two germline ends. The CDR3 runs to 17 residues. Germline V lookup: CDR1 KGHSH, CDR2 LQKENI. The CDR3 region has the DNA TGTGCCAGCTCACCATTGGGGAGCGGTCTCTCTGGAAACACCATATATTTT. Residues: CASSPLGSGLSGNTIYF.

This clone appeared a single time. The rearrangement uses TRBV9 and TRBJ2-7, with D unresolved. This CDR3 contains 14 residues. Germline V gene sequence: CDR1 SGDLS, CDR2 YYNGEE. Trimming cost V 3 bases and J 2 bases, with 12 bases left between them. The CDR3 region is CASSGPLAAYEQYF. The CDR3 nucleotides are TGTGCCAGCAGCGGCCCCCTGGCGGCCTACGAGCAGTACTTC. Full variable domain (rest looked up from reference TRBV9 and TRBJ2-7): DSGVTQTPKHLITATGQRVTLRCSPRSGDLSVYWYQQSLDQGLQFLIQYYNGEERAKGNILERFSAQQFPDLHSELNLSSLELGDSALYFCASSGPLAAYEQYFGPGTRLTVT.

This rearrangement joins TRBV4-3 to TRBJ1-2, with TRBD1 matching over 7 bases. This CDR3 spans 20 amino acids. With V trimmed by 0 bases and J by 4 bases, 20 bases remained unmatched. The germline V gene encodes CDR1 LGHNA and CDR2 YSLEER. The CDR3 loop is CASSQEGVTGAGHRGYGYTF. In DNA form, the CDR3 reads TGCGCCAGCAGCCAAGAAGGCGTAACAGGGGCCGGGCATCGGGGCTATGGCTACACCTTC.

V and J are TRBV28 and TRBJ2-2; 7 bases are a match to TRBD2. The CDR3 is made up of 16 amino acids. CDR1 is MDHEN, CDR2 SYDVKM, per germline. J lost 7 bases, V lost 6 bases, and 14 bases had no gene match. In DNA, the CDR3 is TGTGCCAGCAGGAGCGGGACTACCGGGGTTGGCGGGGAGCTGTTTTTT. This codes for CASRSGTTGVGGELFF.

This sequence joins TRBV7-2 and TRBJ2-3; the D is unclear. The V gene's germline CDR1 is SGHTA and CDR2 FQGNSA. V was cut by 5 bases and J by 3 bases, with 9 bases left in between. The CDR3 totals 13 residues. The CDR3 loop reads CASSTTGTDTQYF. DNA of the CDR3: TGTGCCAGCAGCACAACGGGTACAGATACGCAGTATTTT.

The rearrangement uses TRBV27 and TRBJ2-2, with TRBD1 as a possible D gene (5 bases). The CDR3 runs 17 residues. The V end was cut by 0 bases, the J end by 7 bases, with 18 bases between. Germline V gene lookup returns CDR1 MNHEY and CDR2 SMNVEV (reference sequence). The chain's CDR3 is CASSLSEQGQGDGELFF. CDR3 nucleotide sequence: TGTGCCAGCAGTTTATCGGAGCAGGGCCAAGGTGACGGGGAGCTGTTTTTT.

The chain employs TRBV19 and TRBJ1-2, with a weak D call TRBD1 (5 bases). Germline-derived CDR1 and CDR2 are LNHDA and SQIVND (reference sequence). The V gene lost 5 bases and the J gene lost 4 bases, with 20 bases spanning the gap. The CDR3 loop spans 16 amino acids. The CDR3 reads CASSPLGTGGSYGYTF. The CDR3 coding sequence is TGTGCCAGTAGTCCCTTAGGGACTGGAGGTAGCTATGGCTACACCTTC.

The chain recombines TRBV5-4 with TRBJ1-3; possible D gene TRBD1, 5 bases. The length of the CDR3 is 17 residues. V lost 0 bases and J 0 bases, leaving 13 bases between the germline ends. Germline CDR1 reads SGHNT; CDR2 reads YYREEE (reference sequence). CDR3 residues: CASSLDSRTSSGNTIYF. CDR3 nucleotides: TGTGCCAGCAGCTTGGATTCCCGGACAAGCTCTGGAAACACCATATATTTT.

The CDR3 nucleotides read TGTGCCAGCTCACAAGGGGGCTACAATGAGCAGTTCTTC. Translated, it gives CASSQGGYNEQFF. The chain employs TRBV18 and TRBJ2-1; D possibly corresponds to TRBD1 (6 bases). The germline V gene encodes CDR1 KGHSH and CDR2 LQKENI. The CDR3 consists of 13 residues. Trimming shortened V by 4 bases and J by 3 bases, and 7 bases separated the two germline ends.

The chain couples TRBV6-5 to TRBJ2-2; D is possibly TRBD1 (6 bases). Trimming took off 2 bases at V and 1 base at J, with 8 bases between the two ends. Germline assignment: CDR1 MNHEY and CDR2 SVGAGI. CDR3 length equals 15 residues. CDR3 sequence reads: CASSYEQGNTGELFF. CDR3 in DNA: TGTGCCAGCAGTTACGAACAGGGGAACACCGGGGAGCTGTTTTTT.

This chain uses TRBV4-1 with TRBJ2-3; the D gene is possibly TRBD2 (5 bases). The CDR3 runs 16 residues. Germline V lookup: CDR1 MGHRA, CDR2 YSYEKL. The ends were cut back, 4 bases at V and 6 bases at J, with 20 bases in the middle. CDR3 sequence (DNA): TGCGCCAGCAGCCCCGAAGAGCGGCTCCCTTGGGATACGCAGTATTTT. This translates into CASSPEERLPWDTQYF.

The chain couples TRBV29-1 to TRBJ2-7; possibly TRBD1 for D (6 bases). The V gene's germline CDR1 is SQVTM and CDR2 ANQGSEA. With 6 bases removed from V and 0 bases from J, the gap between germline ends came to 9 bases. The CDR3 length is 12 residues. The CDR3 sequence: CSVRGGSYEQYF. CDR3 DNA sequence: TGCAGCGTCCGAGGGGGCTCCTACGAGCAGTACTTC.

The chain joins TRBV2 to TRBJ2-1; 7 nucleotides match TRBD2. CDR1 SNHLY and CDR2 FYNNEI come from the germline V gene. CDR3 length: 15 amino acids. The ends lost 3 bases at V and 5 bases at J; junction bases unmatched: 7. DNA for the CDR3: TGTGCCAGCAGTGATCTGCGGGGGAGAGACAATGAGCAGTTCTTC. This encodes CASSDLRGRDNEQFF.